A single TCR beta chain is shown here with its context. There are 13 residues in the CDR3. Per the germline V gene, CDR1 is LGHDT and CDR2 is YNNKEL (reference sequence). The V end was cut by 4 bases, the J end by 7 bases, with 14 bases between. These data belong to a study of CD8 T cells in Susac syndrome. Random hexamers were used to reverse transcribe the RNA input (about 0.45 to 1 ug). TCRdb re-analysed the immunoSEQ multiplex PCR reads in MiXCR, keeping a single row per CDR3 protein. Of 180,000 or so distinct CDR3 sequences in the sample, about 93% are singletons; the top ten hold over 0.12%. This sequence was found in a human donor in good health. The chain couples TRBV3-1 to TRBJ2-7; D call uncertain. Sequenced sample: CD4+ T cells from PBMCs. CDR3: CASSPGSSWEQYF. The CDR3 DNA reads TGTGCCAGCAGCCCGGGTAGTAGCTGGGAGCAGTACTTC.